This TCR beta chain was identified during a study of T-cell memory formation after mild COVID-19. At the level of the study: There were largely donor-specific TCR clusters.

General study points: Contracting CD4+ clones sat mainly in CM and EM; CD8+ in EMRA.

The CDR3 runs to 13 residues. V was pared by 0 bases and J by 5 bases, with 10 bases between. Germline assignment: CDR1 GTSNPN and CDR2 SVGIG (reference sequence). This clonotype appeared a few times. What it binds is not known. TCRdb re-analysed the 5' RACE reads in MiXCR, keeping a single row per CDR3 protein. The sample contains around 470,000 distinct CDR3 sequences, 15% to 20% of which appear only once. Sequenced material: PBMCs or a T cell subset sorted from them (not recorded which). This clonotype originated in an adult woman who had mild COVID-19 (a few samples of this study predate the infection). Cell type and time point are not known. The V call is TRBV30, the J call TRBJ2-5; D might be TRBD2 (6 bases). In DNA, the CDR3 is TGTGCCTGGAGTGTGACTGGAGGGGAGACCCAGTACTTC. Protein product: CAWSVTGGETQYF.